A selection of T cell receptor beta chains follows, all from one sample in a study of cytomegalovirus exposure and HLA in healthy donors. TCRdb's copy holds only in-frame clones and misses some; the assay was immunoSEQ multiplex PCR. The sample has around 190,000 clones; about 76% are singletons. Sequenced input: PBMCs. The receptors originated from a woman in her forties or fifties in good health and CMV-seronegative. CDR3s include the opening cysteine and the closing phenylalanine or tryptophan. D genes are given only for firm matches. Not all rows give a size; the values are once, few, many and, for expanded clones, a class.

.	TRBV7-9	TRBD1	TRBJ1-5	TGTGCCAGCAGCTTGGTAGGCAGGGGGATTATTCAGCCCCAGCATTTT	CASSLVGRGIIQPQHF
few	TRBV6-4	TRBD1	TRBJ1-1	TGTGCCAGCAGGAATACTGACAGGGGGACTGAAGCTTTCTTT	CASRNTDRGTEAFF
.	TRBV28	.	TRBJ2-7	TGTGCCAGCAGTTTTTATCCAGGGGGGTACGAGCAGTACTTC	CASSFYPGGYEQYF
.	TRBV5-1	TRBD2	TRBJ2-6	TGCGCCAGCGGTCGGGAAACTAGCGGGAGCTCTGGGGCCAACGTCCTGACTTTC	CASGRETSGSSGANVLTF
.	TRBV5-1	.	TRBJ2-7	TGCGCCAGCAGCTTGGCCAGGGCCTCCTACGAGCAGTACTTC	CASSLARASYEQYF
.	TRBV4-1	TRBD2	TRBJ2-7	TGCGCCAGCAGCCAAGATAGGGGACTAGCGGGTGCGAGCTCCTACGAGCAGTACTTC	CASSQDRGLAGASSYEQYF
once	TRBV11-2	TRBD1	TRBJ1-5	TGTGCCAGCAGCTTAGAACAGGGGAGGAATCAGCCCCAGCATTTT	CASSLEQGRNQPQHF
once	TRBV7-2	.	TRBJ2-1	TGTGCCAGCAGCTCAGGGTACAATGAGCAGTTCTTC	CASSSGYNEQFF
.	TRBV4-3	.	TRBJ1-2	TGCGCCAGCAGCCAAGACCCTGACAATAACTATGGCTACACCTTC	CASSQDPDNNYGYTF
.	TRBV6-6	.	TRBJ1-1	TGTGCCAGCAGCCCCGGACAGTTTACTGAAGCTTTCTTT	CASSPGQFTEAFF
.	TRBV7-2	.	TRBJ2-7	TGTGCCAGCAGCCTACCCCCCTACGAGCAGTACTTC	CASSLPPYEQYF
.	TRBV7-2	TRBD2	TRBJ2-5	TGTGCCAGCAGCCGAGGACTAGCGGGTGCGAGGGAGACCCAGTACTTC	CASSRGLAGARETQYF
.	TRBV5-6	TRBD2	TRBJ2-5	TGTGCCAGCAGCTTGGAGGTAGCGGGGGGGCCAGGGGCCCAGTACTTC	CASSLEVAGGPGAQYF
.	TRBV5-1	.	TRBJ2-2	TGCGCCAGCACCCGACAGAGTGGCACCGGGGAGCTGTTTTTT	CASTRQSGTGELFF
.	TRBV15	.	TRBJ2-7	TGTGCCACCAGCAGAGATCGTCCCTACGAGCAGTACTTC	CATSRDRPYEQYF
.	TRBV10-3	.	TRBJ2-3	TGTGCCATCAGTGTAGTGGGGGGTGCAGATACGCAGTATTTT	CAISVVGGADTQYF
.	TRBV7-9	TRBD1	TRBJ1-1	TGTGCCAGCAGCTTAGCGCAAGGCACAGGGGGGATGAACACTGAAGCTTTCTTT	CASSLAQGTGGMNTEAFF
.	TRBV19	TRBD1	TRBJ2-7	TGTGCCAGTACCCGGACAGGGAGCTCCTACGAGCAGTACTTC	CASTRTGSSYEQYF
.	TRBV7-9	TRBD1	TRBJ2-3	TGTGCCAGCAGCCCACGGGACAGGACGGATACGCAGTATTTT	CASSPRDRTDTQYF
.	TRBV6-1	.	TRBJ2-3	TGTGCCAGCAGTGGGGGAGGACCCACAGATACGCAGTATTTT	CASSGGGPTDTQYF
.	TRBV28	.	TRBJ1-5	TGTGCCAGCAGTTCGAGCCAGCCCCAGCATTTT	CASSSSQPQHF
.	TRBV20-1	.	TRBJ2-1	TGCAGTGCTCCAACTGTTAATGAGCAGTTCTTC	CSAPTVNEQFF
.	TRBV18	TRBD2	TRBJ2-1	TGTGCCAGCTCACCACTTCCCGGGACTAGCGGGATGGCCTACAATGAGCAGTTCTTC	CASSPLPGTSGMAYNEQFF
few	TRBV7-2	TRBD1	TRBJ1-2	TGTGCCAGCAGCTTAGCTTCTAACAGGGGAGGCGGCTACACCTTC	CASSLASNRGGGYTF
.	TRBV19	.	TRBJ2-6	TGTGCCAGTAGTAAAGGGAGCGGTGGGGCCAACGTCCTGACTTTC	CASSKGSGGANVLTF
.	TRBV9	TRBD1	TRBJ2-7	TGTGCCAGCAGCGCACCGGGACAGGGTAGAAAGCAGTACTTC	CASSAPGQGRKQYF
.	TRBV7-2	.	TRBJ1-5	TGTGCCAGCAGCTTAGCCAGGGGAATAGGCAATCAGCCCCAGCATTTT	CASSLARGIGNQPQHF
once	TRBV25-1	.	TRBJ1-5	TGTGCCAGCAGCCGGGGGACTAGCAATCAGCCCCAGCATTTT	CASSRGTSNQPQHF
few	TRBV7-2	.	TRBJ1-6	TGTGCCAGCAGCTTGCAGGGAGGATCCTATAATTCACCCCTCCACTTT	CASSLQGGSYNSPLHF
few	TRBV6-1	.	TRBJ1-1	TGTGCCAGCCCTGAAGGGTCAGGAGGCCGACTTATGAACACTGAAGCTTTCTTT	CASPEGSGGRLMNTEAFF
.	TRBV7-2	TRBD2	TRBJ2-7	TGTGCCAGCAGCCCCCTCCGTCTAGCGGGAGCAGCATACGAGCAGTACTTC	CASSPLRLAGAAYEQYF
.	TRBV7-8	.	TRBJ1-6	TGTGCCAGCAGCTTTCAGGGGAGGGGTAATTCACCCCTCCACTTT	CASSFQGRGNSPLHF
.	TRBV5-1	.	TRBJ1-4	TGCGCCAGCAGCTTAAACAGGGTATCTAATGAAAAACTGTTTTTT	CASSLNRVSNEKLFF
.	TRBV5-8	TRBD1	TRBJ1-1	TGTGCCAGCAGCTTGGTCTTAGGGACAGTGAACACTGAAGCTTTCTTT	CASSLVLGTVNTEAFF
.	TRBV5-1	.	TRBJ1-1	TGCGCCGAAGGGGGTCTAGAGGACACTGACACTGAAGCTTTCTTT	CAEGGLEDTDTEAFF
.	TRBV7-2	.	TRBJ1-4	TGTGCCAGCAGCTTCACAGGGATCCTGTTTTTT	CASSFTGILFF
.	TRBV28	.	TRBJ1-2	TGTGCCAGCCGGGACAACGACTATGGCTACACCTTC	CASRDNDYGYTF
.	TRBV28	.	TRBJ1-2	TGTGCCAGCAGTCCACCTCCGGGACTTGGTGGCTACACCTTC	CASSPPPGLGGYTF
.	TRBV2	TRBD1	TRBJ1-2	TGTGCCAGCAGCTTGGACAGGACCTATGGCTACACCTTC	CASSLDRTYGYTF
.	TRBV6-5	.	TRBJ1-2	TGTGCCAGCAGTTATTCAACTACAAACTATGGCTACACCTTC	CASSYSTTNYGYTF
.	TRBV19	.	TRBJ2-7	TGTGCCAGTAGTATGTACGGCGGGGTTCGCTACGAGCAGTACTTC	CASSMYGGVRYEQYF
few	TRBV7-9	.	TRBJ2-7	TGTGCCAGCAGCAAACGACAGGATTACGAGCAGTACTTC	CASSKRQDYEQYF
.	TRBV14	.	TRBJ2-1	TGTGCCAGCAGCCAAGATATAGGACAGATTTACAATGAGCAGTTCTTC	CASSQDIGQIYNEQFF
.	TRBV5-1	TRBD1	TRBJ2-2	TGCGCCAGCAGCTATCTACAGGGGTCTGGTACCGGGGAGCTGTTTTTT	CASSYLQGSGTGELFF
.	TRBV27	.	TRBJ1-1	TGTGCCAGCAGTTTATCATCGGGGTTGAACACTGAAGCTTTCTTT	CASSLSSGLNTEAFF